Listed below are T cell receptor beta chains from one sample, sequenced in a study of Graves' ophthalmopathy and Graves' hyperthyroidism. TCRdb itself ran the multiplex PCR reads through MiXCR, one entry per CDR3 protein. The sample consists of 560,000 or so distinct CDR3 sequences, less than 45% of them appearing once. The sample taken for sequencing was peripheral blood or thyroid tissue (not recorded which). These receptors originate from an adult man with Graves' hyperthyroidism. Both conserved end residues are part of each CDR3.

V: TRBV2
CDR3: CASREQQNYGYTF

V: TRBV29-1
CDR3: CSVPGQGYEKLFF

V: TRBV11-1
CDR3: CASSLGGPRNSYEQYF

V: TRBV25-1
CDR3: CARSSQGYEQYF

V: TRBV11-2
CDR3: CASSSDRGETQYF

V: TRBV19
CDR3: CASSIKFWTGYYNEQFF

V: TRBV6-1
CDR3: CASTRSTDTQYF

V: TRBV5-1
CDR3: CASSLVRQGAGSYTEAFF

V: TRBV4-2
CDR3: CASSQEVRGRGYTF

V: TRBV13
CDR3: CASRSGALTEAFF

V: TRBV19
CDR3: CASSLLGGSYELYF

V: TRBV2
CDR3: CASSEVGTPLHF

V: TRBV7-2
CDR3: CASSPRESSYEQYF

V: TRBV2
CDR3: CASSARDRTNYGYTF

V: TRBV29-1
CDR3: CSVEGYRGLGETQYF

V: TRBV18
CDR3: CASSRQEETQYF

V: TRBV12-3/TRBV12-4
CDR3: CASGFRDQPQHF

V: TRBV6-5
CDR3: CASSYGKSGSYGQYF

V: TRBV7-8
CDR3: CASSLQGSDSPLHF